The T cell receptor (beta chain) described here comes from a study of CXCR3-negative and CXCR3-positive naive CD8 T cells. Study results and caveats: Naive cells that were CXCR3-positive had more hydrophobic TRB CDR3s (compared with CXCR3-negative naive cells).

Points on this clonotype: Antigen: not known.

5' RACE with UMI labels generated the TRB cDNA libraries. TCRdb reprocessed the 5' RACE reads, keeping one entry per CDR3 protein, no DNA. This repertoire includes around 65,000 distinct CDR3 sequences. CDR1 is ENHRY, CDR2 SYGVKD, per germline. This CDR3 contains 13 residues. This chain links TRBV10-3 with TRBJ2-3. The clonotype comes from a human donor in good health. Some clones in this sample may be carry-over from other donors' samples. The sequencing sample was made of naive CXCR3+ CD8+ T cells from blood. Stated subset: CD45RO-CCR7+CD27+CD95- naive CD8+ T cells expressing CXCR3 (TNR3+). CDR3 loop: CAIRLADLNTQYF.